This T cell receptor beta chain was documented in a study of T-cell memory formation after mild COVID-19 (dated by TCRdb to the early 2020s). About the study as a whole: TCR sequence clusters from the two donors were found to be largely donor specific. In a couple of donors, T-cell clones that expanded and contracted after mild COVID-19 were followed by sequencing TCRalpha and TCRbeta repertoires longitudinally. The cohort was made up of two young adult volunteers, one female and one male, who were previously healthy.

Broader findings and caveats from the paper: SARS-CoV-2 specificity was not confirmed for the second-wave clones peaking on day 37. The study included only a couple of mild cases, and larger cohorts that include severe cases with pre-infection samples were judged to be necessary. From day 15 to 85, contracting clones showed balanced CD4/CD8 phenotypes, whereas a second wave of clones that expanded from day 15 to 37 leaned towards CD4+. Some responding clones were detected in pre-infection memory, suggesting pre-existing cross-reactive memory T cells joined the SARS-CoV-2 response. Contracting CD4+ clones were found mainly in CM and EM memory subsets, while CD8+ clones were enriched in EMRA.

For sequencing, an Illumina NovaSeq 6000 was employed. TCRalpha and TCRbeta cDNA libraries were built by 5'RACE with constant-segment primers, adding sample barcodes and unique molecular identifiers. Trizol reagent was used to extract RNA from every sample. Libraries were amplified in two PCR steps, with a second sample barcode and Illumina TruSeq adapters added in the second step. Sequencing of libraries was performed on an Illumina NovaSeq with 2 x 150 bp paired-end reads. The source study handled its data this way. The reads were demultiplexed and collapsed into UMI-guided consensus sequences using migec v1.2.7. With mixcr v2.1.11, UMI consensuses were aligned to TRA and TRB V and J templates and assembled into clonotypes. A clonotype was counted as expanded or contracted only if both edgeR and NoisET called the change significant, with noise models trained on biological replicates. For edgeR calls, the thresholds were a false discovery rate-adjusted p below 0.01 and a log2 fold-change of 1. As an exploratory analysis of dynamics, max-normalized trajectories of the 1000 most abundant clonotypes were examined by PCA with hierarchical clustering. Separately sequenced CD4+ and CD8+ repertoires were used to assign the CD4 or CD8 phenotype of responding clones. In TCRdb, the public reads were trimmed at Q25 with fastp and aligned with MiXCR, with productive beta chains retained. Rows with one shared CDR3 protein collapse into an entry with the most common genes and DNA. These V and J calls originate from TCRdb's pipeline instead of the authors' own analysis. This sample holds almost 550,000 distinct CDR3 sequences; roughly 22% were observed only once. Of the sample, around 12% is held by the ten largest clones.

Ficoll-Paque density gradient centrifugation was used to isolate PBMCs. With respect to this clonotype: Its target antigen remains unknown. Per-nucleotide qualities are absent, and no much larger clonotype sits a single base away.

V is pruned by 5 bases and J by 2 bases, leaving 6 bases of the junction without a gene match. Sequences ENHRY (CDR1) and SYGVKD (CDR2) are obtained from the germline V gene. Including the terminal cysteine and phenylalanine, the CDR3 comprises 15 residues. This entry keeps only the CDR3 DNA: 45 bases, framed from base 1. The clonotype comes from an adult woman who had mild COVID-19 (a few samples of this study predate the infection). The sample titles of this study are shuffled in the database, so cell type and time point are left out; the donor was told from shared clones. The chain joins TRBV10-3 to TRBJ2-5; 9 central nucleotides agree with TRBD2. Sequences were obtained from PBMCs or a T cell subset sorted from them (not recorded which). The CDR3 reads as follows: CAISLPGLAQETQYF. The DNA reads as follows: TGTGCCATCAGTTTACCGGGACTAGCTCAAGAGACCCAGTACTTC.